This is a list of T cell receptor beta chains from one sample in a study of T-cell reconstitution after alpha-beta-depleted transplantation in children. Using its own MiXCR run on the PCR reads, TCRdb lists one record per CDR3 protein. The sample has roughly 500,000 distinct CDR3 sequences; roughly a tenth are singletons. Specimen: PBMCs, collected before TCRalphabeta/CD19-depleted stem cell transplant. These receptor sequences come from a child aged 2-15 years with inherited bone marrow failure, due to receive a stem cell transplant. The CDR3 runs from the conserved cysteine through the conserved F or W. A D gene is named only where the DNA matches it firmly. Not every row has a clone size; where given, it reads once, few, many or a size class.

J	V	D	size	CDR3	DNA
TRBJ1-5	TRBV20-1	.	.	CCAREFGALYSNQPQHF	TGCTGTGCTAGAGAATTCGGGGCCTTATATAGCAATCAGCCCCAGCATTTT
TRBJ2-1	TRBV20-1	.	many	CSARDWRTTRPNEQFF	TGCAGTGCTAGAGATTGGAGGACTACCCGCCCCAATGAGCAGTTCTTC
TRBJ1-3	TRBV28	.	many	CASSVWRASGNTIYF	TGTGCCAGCAGTGTATGGAGAGCCTCTGGAAACACCATATATTTT
TRBJ2-7	TRBV7-6	TRBD1	many	CASSAQGAEQYF	TGTGCCAGCAGCGCTCAGGGGGCCGAGCAGTACTTC
TRBJ2-1	TRBV12-3/TRBV12-4	TRBD1	many	CASSPEGAYEQFF	TGTGCCAGCAGTCCCGAGGGGGCCTATGAGCAGTTCTTC
TRBJ2-3	TRBV29-1	TRBD1	many	CSVFDRVATDTQYF	TGCAGCGTCTTTGACAGGGTAGCCACAGATACGCAGTATTTT
TRBJ2-1	TRBV2	.	many	CASSEARHYNEQFF	TGTGCCAGCAGTGAAGCGCGACACTACAATGAGCAGTTCTTC
TRBJ2-2	TRBV3-1	.	many	CASSQGRSYNTGELFF	TGTGCCAGCAGCCAAGGGAGGTCCTATAACACCGGGGAGCTGTTTTTT
TRBJ2-2	TRBV20-1	TRBD2	many	CSARGIAGVTGELFF	TGCAGTGCTAGGGGGATAGCGGGAGTCACCGGGGAGCTGTTTTTT
TRBJ1-2	TRBV4-2	.	many	CASSQDIRVSGYTF	TGTGCCAGCAGCCAAGATATAAGGGTCAGCGGCTACACCTTC
TRBJ2-5	TRBV29-1	.	.	CSVEKFQETQYF	TGCAGCGTTGAGAAGTTTCAAGAGACCCAGTACTTC
TRBJ2-6	TRBV7-9	TRBD2	many	CASRRLARELGANVLTF	TGTGCCAGCAGACGACTAGCGCGGGAGTTAGGGGCCAACGTCCTGACTTTC
TRBJ2-4	TRBV7-2	.	many	CASSRQAALAKNIQYF	TGTGCCAGCAGTAGACAGGCCGCGCTAGCCAAAAACATTCAGTACTTC
TRBJ2-5	TRBV6-5	.	.	CASSYSTTQETQYF	TGTGCCAGCAGTTACTCGACTACCCAAGAGACCCAGTACTTC
TRBJ2-6	TRBV28	.	.	CASSRQASGANVLTF	TGTGCCAGCAGCCGACAAGCCTCTGGGGCCAACGTCCTGACTTTC
TRBJ1-5	TRBV28	.	many	CASGWGSNQPQHF	TGTGCCAGCGGGTGGGGCAGTAATCAGCCCCAGCATTTT
TRBJ1-2	TRBV3-1	.	many	CASSQEMTDWYGYTF	TGTGCCAGCAGCCAAGAAATGACAGATTGGTATGGCTACACCTTC
TRBJ2-7	TRBV4-1	TRBD2	many	CASSPTPPSGRTYEQYF	TGCGCCAGCAGCCCAACCCCACCTAGCGGGAGGACCTACGAGCAGTACTTC
TRBJ2-2	TRBV7-2	.	many	CASSLGRVAGELFF	TGTGCCAGCAGCTTAGGAAGGGTTGCCGGGGAGCTGTTTTTT
TRBJ2-1	TRBV20-1	TRBD2	many	CSARDRASGDYNEQFF	TGCAGTGCTAGAGATCGGGCTAGCGGAGATTACAATGAGCAGTTCTTC
TRBJ2-7	TRBV12-3/TRBV12-4	.	few	CASSLWQSYEQYF	TGTGCCAGCAGTTTGTGGCAGTCCTACGAGCAGTACTTC
TRBJ2-7	TRBV28	.	many	CASNTPTDGYEQYF	TGTGCCAGCAACACCCCCACGGATGGGTACGAGCAGTACTTC
TRBJ2-5	TRBV7-8	.	.	CASSLASAPSRAVQETQYF	TGTGCCAGCAGCTTAGCCAGCGCCCCCAGTCGAGCGGTACAGGAGACCCAGTACTTC
TRBJ2-1	TRBV24-1	TRBD1	.	CATSAGAGDRGRVNEQFF	TGTGCCACCAGTGCTGGAGCGGGGGACAGGGGGCGCGTAAATGAGCAGTTCTTC
TRBJ2-1	TRBV7-9	.	.	CASSPRSGSSYNEQFF	TGTGCCAGCAGCCCAAGGTCCGGGAGTTCCTACAATGAGCAGTTCTTC
TRBJ2-7	TRBV7-2	TRBD1	few	CASSLVGQGPYEQYF	TGTGCCAGCAGCTTAGTGGGACAGGGCCCCTACGAGCAGTACTTC
TRBJ1-1	TRBV7-2	.	many	CASSPNRGPNTEAFF	TGTGCCAGCAGCCCCAACCGGGGGCCGAACACTGAAGCTTTCTTT
TRBJ2-7	TRBV4-3	TRBD2	many	CASSQESLLAGGPAGYEQYF	TGCGCCAGCAGCCAAGAGTCCCTACTAGCGGGAGGGCCGGCGGGATACGAGCAGTACTTC
TRBJ2-7	TRBV30	.	many	CAWSVYHEQYF	TGTGCCTGGAGTGTATACCACGAGCAGTACTTC
TRBJ2-3	TRBV4-3	TRBD1	few	CASSQKDRGLRGTQYF	TGCGCCAGCAGCCAAAAGGACAGGGGGCTAAGGGGTACGCAGTATTTT
TRBJ2-3	TRBV10-3	.	many	CAIRGKEGSTDTQYF	TGTGCCATCAGGGGGAAAGAGGGTAGCACAGATACGCAGTATTTT
TRBJ1-4	TRBV4-3	.	few	CASSGHRVGNEKLFF	TGCGCCAGCAGCGGTCACAGGGTAGGAAATGAAAAACTGTTTTTT
TRBJ2-1	TRBV4-3	.	many	CASSQDYPSSYNEQFF	TGCGCCAGCAGCCAAGATTACCCAAGCTCCTACAATGAGCAGTTCTTC
TRBJ2-2	TRBV6-4	.	.	CAFSGKTGTSNTGELFF	TGTGCCTTCAGTGGGAAAACAGGGACCTCGAACACCGGGGAGCTGTTTTTT
TRBJ2-4	TRBV7-9	TRBD2	.	CASSREGLKNIQYF	TGTGCCAGCAGCAGGGAGGGCCTAAAAAACATTCAGTACTTC
TRBJ2-1	TRBV2	TRBD2	.	CASSENEREWNNEQFF	TGTGCCAGCAGTGAAAACGAGCGGGAGTGGAACAATGAGCAGTTCTTC
TRBJ2-3	TRBV5-6	.	many	CASSTFRGGRGDTQYF	TGTGCCAGCAGCACCTTTAGGGGGGGCCGTGGGGATACGCAGTATTTT
TRBJ2-7	TRBV12-3/TRBV12-4	.	many	CASSPALVGYEQYF	TGTGCCAGCAGCCCTGCCTTAGTCGGATACGAGCAGTACTTC
TRBJ2-3	TRBV5-1	.	many	CASSLVPQYF	TGCGCCAGCAGCTTGGTTCCGCAGTATTTT
TRBJ2-3	TRBV4-1	.	.	CASSQDLTSSPTDTQYF	TGCGCCAGCAGCCAAGATCTTACTTCCTCACCCACAGATACGCAGTATTTT
TRBJ2-7	TRBV7-9	.	few	CASSGGGLIYEQYF	TGTGCCAGCAGCGGCGGGGGCCTGATTTACGAGCAGTACTTC